This T cell receptor (beta chain) was recorded in a study of blood T cell repertoires in COVID-19. This clone has just one count. In the original processing: Nucleated cell number was recorded as an estimate derived from reference gene primer amplification. The table came from immunoSEQ multiplex PCR; TCRdb's copy has only in-frame clones and leaves some out. V and J calls plus clone size are reproduced from that table; the DNA served to infer D and trimming. The table records 43,000 or so clones, around 88% of them present only once. V was clipped by 1 base and J by 3 bases, with 12 bases between them. This CDR3 region has 16 residues. Germline-derived CDR1 and CDR2 are MRHNA and SNTAGT.

The TCR was taken from a woman older than 75 with acute or convalescent COVID-19. V is TRBV6-4 and J is TRBJ2-2, with D hard to call. The sample consisted of peripheral blood. Written as DNA, the CDR3 is TGTGCCAGCAGTGACTTGGGCATTTCGGACACCGGGGAGCTGTTTTTT. This sequence encodes CASSDLGISDTGELFF.